The 20 T cell receptor beta chains presented below share a single source sample, sequenced in a study of blood T cell repertoires in COVID-19. Data came from immunoSEQ multiplex PCR; TCRdb stores just in-frame clones and leaves some out. The data hold around 250,000 clones, with approximately 82% observed a single time. The sequenced sample consisted of peripheral blood. These receptors were obtained from a woman aged 18-29 years with acute or convalescent COVID-19.

This clone was observed a single time. The rearrangement uses TRBV27 and TRBJ1-3; D unclear. Looked up from germline, CDR1 is MNHEY and CDR2 is SMNVEV (reference sequence). This CDR3 is 18 amino acids long. Trimming pared 6 bases from V and 8 bases from J, leaving 29 bases between. The CDR3 protein is CASSRSPPGFGSGDTIYF. The CDR3 bases are TGTGCCAGCAGCCGCAGCCCTCCAGGATTCGGCTCTGGTGACACCATATATTTT.

This rearrangement joins TRBV6-5 to TRBJ2-1, with TRBD2 identical over 8 bases. Germline V gene sequence: CDR1 MNHEY, CDR2 SVGAGI. J lost 5 bases, V lost 0 bases, and 6 bases had no gene match. The CDR3 runs to 16 residues. CDR3 DNA sequence: TGTGCCAGCAGTTACTCGGGGACTAGTGGTAACAATGAGCAGTTCTTC. Amino acids: CASSYSGTSGNNEQFF.

The V call is TRBV7-2, the J call TRBJ2-7; 9 bases map to TRBD2. J gave up 6 bases and V 5 bases, and 11 bases lay outside the gene matches. The CDR3 loop spans 15 amino acids. Germline V CDR1 and CDR2: SGHTA, FQGNSA. The CDR3 reads CASSDLAGATLEQYF. The CDR3, as DNA: TGTGCCAGCAGCGACTTAGCGGGAGCTACCCTCGAGCAGTACTTC.

This sequence joins TRBV7-2 and TRBJ2-3; D may be TRBD2 (6 bases). In germline, CDR1 is SGHTA, CDR2 FQGNSA. Trimming shortened V by 3 bases and J by 4 bases, and 14 bases separated the two germline ends. This CDR3 region has 15 residues. Here the CDR3 DNA reads TGTGCCAGCAGCTTCTCCTCGACGGGAGCAGATACGCAGTATTTT. This codes for CASSFSSTGADTQYF.

V is TRBV2 and J is TRBJ2-7; 9 bases agree with TRBD2. CDR1 and CDR2 from the germline V gene are SNHLY and FYNNEI. This CDR3 has 13 amino acids. With 10 bases clipped from V and 4 bases from J, the junction kept 8 bases outside the gene matches. The CDR3 DNA sequence: TGTGCCACCCGTAGCGGGGGAATTTACGAGCAGTACTTC. The encoded protein is CATRSGGIYEQYF.

In nucleotides, the CDR3 is TGCGCCAGTGGAGCGGGCCCTGGCACAGATACGCAGTATTTT. It specifies CASGAGPGTDTQYF. V and J are TRBV4-1 and TRBJ2-3, with TRBD2 as a possible D gene (6 bases). CDR1 and CDR2 (germline): MGHRA, YSYEKL. This CDR3 contains 14 residues. Deletions cut 9 bases from V and 1 base from J, with 14 bases between.

The chain links TRBV5-4 to TRBJ2-1; the D gene is possibly TRBD1 (6 bases). Deletions cut 1 base from V and 10 bases from J, with 24 bases between. The CDR3 spans 17 residues. Per the germline V gene, CDR1 is SGHNT and CDR2 is YYREEE (reference sequence). The CDR3 coding sequence is TGTGCCAGCAGCTTGAAAAAGTGGGACACTCGAACGGGGGAGCAGTTCTTC. Translating it yields CASSLKKWDTRTGEQFF.

The V call is TRBV7-8, the J call TRBJ1-1, with TRBD1 identical over 7 bases. Per the germline V gene, CDR1 is SGHVS and CDR2 is FQNEAQ. There are 15 residues in the CDR3. V was clipped by 5 bases and J by 3 bases; unmatched bases: 9. The CDR3 nucleotides are TGTGCCAGCAGCCCGACAGGGTATGGGGACACTGAAGCTTTCTTT. Encoded protein: CASSPTGYGDTEAFF. The full variable domain, with the rest looked up from reference TRBV7-8 and TRBJ1-1, is GAGVSQSPRYKVAKRGQDVALRCDPISGHVSLFWYQQALGQGPEFLTYFQNEAQLDKSGLPSDRFFAERPEGSVSTLKIQRTQQEDSAVYLCASSPTGYGDTEAFFGQGTRLTVV.

The V call is TRBV4-3, the J call TRBJ2-7; TRBD2 matches 8 bases. With V trimmed by 4 bases and J by 0 bases, 5 bases remained unmatched. CDR1 is LGHNA and CDR2 is YSLEER in the germline V gene. This CDR3 region has 15 residues. In DNA form, the CDR3 reads TGCGCCAGCAGCCTTGCGAGCGGGAGCTCCTACGAGCAGTACTTC. Translated: CASSLASGSSYEQYF.

The gene calls are TRBV3-1 (or the pseudogene TRBV3-2) and TRBJ1-6; 10 nucleotides match TRBD1. The CDR3 has 16 residues. With V trimmed by 1 base and J by 8 bases, 5 bases remained unmatched. Germline V gene data show CDR1 as LGHDT and CDR2 as YNNKEL (reference sequence). The CDR3 bases are TGTGCCAGCAGCCAAGTCCCAGGGACAGGGGATTCACCCCTCCACTTT. Residues: CASSQVPGTGDSPLHF.

This clone appeared a few times. The chain uses TRBV18 and TRBJ2-2; D is unclear. With 0 bases removed from V and 2 bases from J, the gap between germline ends came to 7 bases. Germline V CDR1 and CDR2: KGHSH, LQKENI. This CDR3 contains 15 residues. The CDR3 spells CASSPPARNTGELFF. DNA for the CDR3: TGTGCCAGCTCACCACCGGCCAGAAACACCGGGGAGCTGTTTTTT.

The V and J genes are TRBV24-1 and TRBJ2-1, with 7 nucleotides matching TRBD1. The V and J ends lost 4 bases and 5 bases, in that order; junction bases with no gene match: 4. The CDR3 covers 14 residues. The germline V gene encodes CDR1 KGHDR and CDR2 SFDVKD. In nucleotides, the CDR3 is TGTGCCACCAGTGAAACAGGACAGGACAATGAGCAGTTCTTC. Amino acid sequence: CATSETGQDNEQFF.

This clone came up a few times. The V and J genes are TRBV6-5 and TRBJ1-6, with 9 bases fitting TRBD1. J lost 9 bases, V lost 2 bases, and 2 bases had no gene match. CDR1 is MNHEY and CDR2 is SVGAGI in the germline V gene. The CDR3 spans 14 residues. The CDR3 loop reads CASSYTGGFSPLHF. In nucleotides, the CDR3 is TGTGCCAGCAGTTACACAGGGGGCTTTTCACCCCTCCACTTT.

J is TRBJ2-7 and V is TRBV5-1; 11 bases fit TRBD1. The CDR3 loop spans 17 amino acids. CDR1 and CDR2 from the germline V gene are SGHRS and YFSETQ. Trimming removed 0 bases from V and 6 bases from J; junction bases left unmatched: 11. The CDR3 here is CASSLEPIGQGASEQYF. The CDR3 region has the DNA TGCGCCAGCAGCTTGGAACCGATCGGACAGGGGGCCTCCGAGCAGTACTTC.

This clone was found once. The chain has TRBV28 and TRBJ1-2, with 7 positions matching TRBD1. This CDR3 is 14 amino acids long. The V gene end was trimmed by 2 bases and the J gene end by 7 bases; junction bases not matched to a gene: 7. Germline V gene lookup returns CDR1 MDHEN and CDR2 SYDVKM. CDR3 region: CASSLVGRGSGYTF. In DNA form, the CDR3 reads TGTGCCAGCAGTTTAGTAGGCAGGGGGTCTGGCTACACCTTC.

This clone was seen only a few times. The chain combines TRBV5-1 with TRBJ2-1; TRBD2 is a possible D gene (6 bases). Deletions cut 4 bases from V and 3 bases from J, with 11 bases between. The CDR3 contains 14 residues. Per the germline V gene, CDR1 is SGHRS and CDR2 is YFSETQ. The CDR3 sequence: CASSTGTYYNEQFF. In DNA form, the CDR3 reads TGCGCCAGCAGCACCGGGACTTACTACAATGAGCAGTTCTTC.

Only one count was recorded for this clone. V and J are TRBV5-1 and TRBJ2-7, with 7 bases that match TRBD1. V was clipped by 2 bases and J by 1 base; unmatched bases: 12. Germline CDR1 is SGHRS and CDR2 is YFSETQ. The CDR3 covers 17 residues. CDR3 region: CASSLSPGGYTSYEQYF. Written as DNA, the CDR3 is TGCGCCAGCAGCTTAAGTCCAGGGGGTTACACATCCTACGAGCAGTACTTC.

J is TRBJ1-3 and V is TRBV4-3; D is perhaps TRBD1 (5 bases). This CDR3 spans 16 amino acids. Germline CDR1 is LGHNA and CDR2 is YSLEER. Between the trimmed V and J ends, which lost 3 bases and 2 bases, there was a span of 14 bases. The CDR3 loop is CASSHASGEPGNTIYF. The CDR3 DNA reads as TGCGCCAGCAGCCACGCCTCGGGGGAGCCTGGAAACACCATATATTTT.

The chain joins TRBV5-8 to TRBJ1-2; 7 nucleotides match TRBD1. The ends lost 7 bases at V and 8 bases at J; junction bases unmatched: 11. This CDR3 spans 13 amino acids. Germline CDR1 SGHTS, CDR2 YDEGEE. CDR3 DNA sequence: TGTGCCAGCCCACTAGGACAGGTCGGCGGCTACACCTTC. Amino acids: CASPLGQVGGYTF.

The chain has TRBV20-1 and TRBJ2-1, with D tentatively TRBD2 (5 bases). The CDR3 has 14 residues. The V end was cut by 3 bases, the J end by 0 bases, with 9 bases between. Germline CDR1 reads DFQATT; CDR2 reads SNEGSKA (reference sequence). The CDR3: CSASRSGSYNEQFF. The CDR3 DNA reads as TGCAGTGCTAGTCGAAGCGGCTCCTACAATGAGCAGTTCTTC.